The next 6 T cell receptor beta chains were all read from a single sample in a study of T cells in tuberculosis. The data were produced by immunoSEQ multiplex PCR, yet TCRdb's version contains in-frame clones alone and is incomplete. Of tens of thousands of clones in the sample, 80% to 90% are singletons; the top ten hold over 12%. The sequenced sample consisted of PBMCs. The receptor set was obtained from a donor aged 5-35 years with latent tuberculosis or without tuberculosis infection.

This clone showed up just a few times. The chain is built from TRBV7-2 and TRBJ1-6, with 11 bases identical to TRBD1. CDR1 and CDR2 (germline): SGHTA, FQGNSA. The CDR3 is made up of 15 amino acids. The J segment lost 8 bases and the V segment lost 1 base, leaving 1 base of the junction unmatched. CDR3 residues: CASSLGTGGYSPLHF. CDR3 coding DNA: TGTGCCAGCAGCTTAGGGACAGGGGGCTATTCACCCCTCCACTTT.

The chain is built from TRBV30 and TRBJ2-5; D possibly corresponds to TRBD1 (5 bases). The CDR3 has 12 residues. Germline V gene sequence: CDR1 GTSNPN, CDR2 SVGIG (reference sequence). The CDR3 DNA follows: TGTGCAACGCAGGGCTGGCAAGAGACCCAGTACTTC. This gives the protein CATQGWQETQYF.

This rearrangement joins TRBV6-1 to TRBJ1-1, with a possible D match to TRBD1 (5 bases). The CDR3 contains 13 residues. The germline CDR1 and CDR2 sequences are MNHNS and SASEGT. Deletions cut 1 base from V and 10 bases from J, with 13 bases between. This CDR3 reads CASSEGQSLVAFF. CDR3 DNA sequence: TGTGCCAGCAGTGAAGGACAGTCTCTTGTAGCTTTCTTT.

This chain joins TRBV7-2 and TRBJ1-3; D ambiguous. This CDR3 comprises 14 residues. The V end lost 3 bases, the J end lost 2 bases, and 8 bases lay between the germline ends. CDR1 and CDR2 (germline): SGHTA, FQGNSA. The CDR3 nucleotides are TGTGCCAGCAGCTTCAGTCCAGCTGGAAACACCATATATTTT. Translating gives CASSFSPAGNTIYF. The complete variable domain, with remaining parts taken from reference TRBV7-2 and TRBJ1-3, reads GAGVSQSPSNKVTEKGKDVELRCDPISGHTALYWYRQSLGQGLEFLIYFQGNSAPDKSGLPSDRFSAERTGGSVSTLTIQRTQQEDSAVYLCASSFSPAGNTIYFGEGSWLTVV.

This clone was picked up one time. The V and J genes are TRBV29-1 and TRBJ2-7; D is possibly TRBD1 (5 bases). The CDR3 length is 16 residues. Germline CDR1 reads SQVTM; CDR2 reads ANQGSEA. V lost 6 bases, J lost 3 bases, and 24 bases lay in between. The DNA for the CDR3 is TGCAGCGTAGAACCCGTGACAGTGGAACCCTACTACGAGCAGTACTTC. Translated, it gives CSVEPVTVEPYYEQYF.

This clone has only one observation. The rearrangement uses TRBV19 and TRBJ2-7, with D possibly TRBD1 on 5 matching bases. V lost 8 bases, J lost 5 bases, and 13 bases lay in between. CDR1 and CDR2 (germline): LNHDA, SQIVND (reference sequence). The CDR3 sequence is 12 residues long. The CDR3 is CASGQGTDEQYF. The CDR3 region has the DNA TGTGCCAGTGGTCAGGGTACCGACGAGCAGTACTTC.